Each of the 30 T cell receptor beta chains below was sequenced from the same sample in a study of T-cell reconstitution after alpha-beta-depleted transplantation in children. The TCRbeta library incorporated unique molecular identifiers. TCRdb independently ran MiXCR on the PCR reads; one entry per CDR3 protein. The table has a few hundred thousand distinct CDR3 sequences, around a tenth seen once; the top ten hold about 2.3%. Sequences were derived from PBMCs from the stem cell graft donor, sampled from the stem cell graft. The receptors shown here come from a human donor who donated a stem cell graft to a child with acute lymphoblastic leukemia.

The chain employs TRBV18 and TRBJ2-1; 7 positions match TRBD2. Germline V gene data show CDR1 as KGHSH and CDR2 as LQKENI. This CDR3 has 15 residues. The V and J ends lost 8 bases and 2 bases, in that order; junction bases with no gene match: 9. CDR3 nucleotide sequence: TGTGCCAGCCACCCGCGGGGGAGCGCCTACAATGAGCAGTTCTTC. Its translation is CASHPRGSAYNEQFF.

This clonotype was seen a handful of times. This chain connects TRBV7-6 to TRBJ2-1; TRBD2 agrees at 11 bases. Trimming at V came to 1 base and at J to 0 bases, leaving 5 bases not matched to a gene. Looked up from germline, CDR1 is SGHVS and CDR2 is FNYEAQ. CDR3 length: 18 amino acids. In DNA, the CDR3 is TGTGCCAGCAGCTTAGGTAGCGGGAGGGCCAGCTCCTACAATGAGCAGTTCTTC. Translation gives CASSLGSGRASSYNEQFF.

This clonotype was seen many times. This chain connects TRBV7-2 to TRBJ2-1, with TRBD2 matching 12 bases. CDR3 length: 16 residues. Trimming took 4 bases from V and 7 from J; bases not matched to a gene: 8. CDR1 is SGHTA and CDR2 is FQGNSA in the germline V gene. The CDR3 reads CASSSRRLAGANEQFF. As DNA, the CDR3 is TGTGCCAGCAGCTCCCGTCGACTAGCGGGAGCGAATGAGCAGTTCTTC.

This clonotype was observed a handful of times. This chain joins TRBV5-1 and TRBJ2-1; either TRBD1 or TRBD2 may supply D (6 bases each). Germline lookup yields CDR1 SGHRS and CDR2 YFSETQ. The CDR3 sequence is 15 residues long. V was shortened by 4 bases and J by 5 bases, with 16 bases between the two germline ends. The CDR3 nucleotides are TGCGCCAGCAGCGACTCCAGGGGACTGAACAATGAGCAGTTCTTC. It codes for CASSDSRGLNNEQFF.

This clonotype has a count of ten or more. Its ends do not fully match the called genes, so a read error is possible. The chain has TRBV7-9 and TRBJ2-7; D gene ambiguous. This CDR3 contains 11 residues. The germline CDR1 and CDR2 sequences are SEHNR and FQNEAQ (reference sequence). The CDR3 here is CASSLGREQYF. The CDR3, as DNA: TGTGCCAGCAGTTTAGGGCGGGAGCAGTACTTC. Using reference TRBV7-9 and TRBJ2-7 for the parts outside the CDR3, the full variable domain is DTGVSQNPRHKITKRGQNVTFRCDPISEHNRLYWYRQTLGQGPEFLTYFQNEAQLEKSRLLSDRFSAERPKGSFSTLEIQRTEQGDSAMYLCASSLGREQYFGPGTRLTVT.

The gene calls are TRBV28 and TRBJ2-1; either TRBD1 or TRBD2 may fit D (6 bases each). The CDR3 loop spans 15 amino acids. V gave up 10 bases and J gave up 0 bases, with 16 bases separating them. The germline CDR1 and CDR2 sequences are MDHEN and SYDVKM. CDR3 residues: CATEGGTSSYNEQFF. The CDR3 DNA follows: TGTGCCACCGAGGGGGGCACTAGCTCCTACAATGAGCAGTTCTTC.

This clonotype was counted ten times or more. The V and J genes are TRBV20-1 and TRBJ1-1; tentatively, D is TRBD1 (6 bases). CDR1 DFQATT and CDR2 SNEGSKA come from the germline V gene (reference sequence). V shed 6 bases and J shed 3 bases, with 20 bases lying between them. The CDR3 spans 15 residues. The CDR3 is CSAPTPRAGDTEAFF. The CDR3 coding sequence is TGCAGTGCCCCGACCCCCCGGGCAGGGGACACTGAAGCTTTCTTT.

The chain carries TRBV27 and TRBJ2-3; TRBD2 might be the D (5 bases). The germline gives CDR1 MNHEY, CDR2 SMNVEV (reference sequence). Trimming took off 7 bases at V and 2 bases at J, with 13 bases between the two ends. The CDR3 consists of 14 residues. CDR3 protein: CASNLARHTDTQYF. CDR3 bases: TGTGCCAGCAATCTAGCCCGGCACACAGATACGCAGTATTTT.

This clonotype was observed at least ten times. The rearrangement uses TRBV7-2 and TRBJ1-1; D is unclear. Trimming took 2 bases from V and 1 from J, leaving 8 bases between them. This CDR3 is built from 14 residues. Germline assignment: CDR1 SGHTA and CDR2 FQGNSA. The DNA for the CDR3 is TGTGCCAGCAGCTTATCCGCCAGGAACACTGAAGCTTTCTTT. Protein: CASSLSARNTEAFF.

Ten or more counts support this clonotype. The chain recombines TRBV6-5 with TRBJ1-1; D might be TRBD1 (6 bases). This CDR3 comprises 13 residues. V lost 6 bases and J lost 3, with 11 bases in between. Germline lookup yields CDR1 MNHEY and CDR2 SVGAGI. The DNA for the CDR3 is TGTGCCAGCAGACCTCGGACAGACACTGAAGCTTTCTTT. This sequence encodes CASRPRTDTEAFF.

This clonotype showed up just a few times. The chain recombines TRBV27 with TRBJ2-1; D might be TRBD1 (5 bases). V was trimmed by 6 bases and J by 5 bases, leaving 20 bases between them. The CDR3 has 16 residues. In germline, CDR1 is MNHEY, CDR2 SMNVEV (reference sequence). CDR3 coding DNA: TGTGCCAGCAGCCCAAGGGGATCCCCTTTCGACAATGAGCAGTTCTTC. Amino acid sequence: CASSPRGSPFDNEQFF.

The chain joins TRBV12-3 or TRBV12-4 to TRBJ1-1; D not certain. CDR3 size: 13 residues. The ends were cut back, 3 bases at V and 6 bases at J, with 11 bases in the middle. For the CDR3, the DNA is TGTGCCAGCAGTTTGGCCTTAAGGGCTGAAGCTTTCTTT. Amino acids: CASSLALRAEAFF.

In this sample, this clonotype turned up many times. The chain links TRBV12-3 or TRBV12-4 to TRBJ2-5; D unresolved. The CDR3 length is 13 residues. Trimming removed 0 bases at V and 9 bases at J, with 11 bases between. CDR3 amino acids: CASSLAQGVAQYF. The CDR3 DNA reads TGTGCCAGCAGTTTAGCCCAAGGAGTGGCCCAGTACTTC.

There are a few counts of this clonotype. The CDR3 here is CASSLGPAGVGDTQYF. CDR3 DNA: TGTGCCAGCAGCTTGGGCCCAGCGGGAGTAGGGGATACGCAGTATTTT. V usage is TRBV5-6 and J usage is TRBJ2-3, with TRBD2 matching 8 bases. Per the germline V gene, CDR1 is SGHDT and CDR2 is YYEEEE. Trimming cost V 0 bases and J 6 bases; bases outside gene matches: 9. This CDR3 spans 16 amino acids. Looking up the rest from reference TRBV5-6 and TRBJ2-3 gives the full variable domain: DAGVTQSPTHLIKTRGQQVTLRCSPKSGHDTVSWYQQALGQGPQFIFQYYEEEERQRGNFPDRFSGHQFPNYSSELNVNALLLGDSALYLCASSLGPAGVGDTQYFGPGTRLTVL.

This clonotype was seen only a few times. The genes are TRBV29-1 and TRBJ2-5; 10 bases agree with TRBD2. The germline CDR1 and CDR2 sequences are SQVTM and ANQGSEA. The trim removed 4 bases at V and 4 bases at J, leaving 3 bases unmatched. This CDR3 has 13 amino acids. Written as DNA, the CDR3 is TGCAGCGTTGGGACTAGCGGTGGAGAGACCCAGTACTTC. This gives the protein CSVGTSGGETQYF.

This clonotype has more than one count but fewer than ten. V and J are TRBV6-1 and TRBJ2-3; D not resolved. The CDR3 is made up of 13 amino acids. The germline V and J ends were trimmed by 9 bases and 4 bases, with 14 bases remaining between them. The germline V gene has CDR1 MNHNS and CDR2 SASEGT. CDR3 loop: CASSPPAADTQYF. The CDR3 region has the DNA TGTGCCAGTTCTCCCCCTGCGGCAGATACGCAGTATTTT.

This clonotype has at least ten counts. The chain carries TRBV6-2 or TRBV6-3 and TRBJ1-5; D gene ambiguous. Per the germline V gene, CDR1 is MNHEY and CDR2 is SVGEGT. This CDR3 region has 13 residues. Between the trimmed V and J ends, which lost 6 bases and 2 bases, there was a span of 8 bases. In DNA form, the CDR3 reads TGTGCCAGCAGGAGGAAGGGCAATCAGCCCCAGCATTTT. It is translated as CASRRKGNQPQHF.

This clonotype appeared a few times. The rearrangement uses TRBV28 and TRBJ2-1; 7 bases are a match to TRBD2. V shed 6 bases and J 0 bases; nucleotides not matched to a gene: 5. This CDR3 has 15 residues. CDR1 and CDR2 (germline): MDHEN, SYDVKM. CDR3 loop: CASRRGRSSYNEQFF. CDR3 DNA sequence: TGTGCCAGCAGGCGGGGGAGGAGCTCCTACAATGAGCAGTTCTTC.

The rearrangement links TRBV4-2 to TRBJ2-3, with 12 bases identical to TRBD2. The CDR3 extends over 20 amino acids. Losses at the gene ends were 1 base for V and 0 bases for J; bases not matched to a gene: 11. Germline CDR1 and CDR2: LGHNA and YNFKEQ. CDR3: CASSQVGLAGGRGSTDTQYF. The CDR3 nucleotides read TGTGCCAGCAGCCAAGTGGGCCTAGCGGGAGGGCGGGGAAGCACAGATACGCAGTATTTT.

J is TRBJ2-1 and V is TRBV5-4, with 9 bases that match TRBD2. Germline trimming cut 4 bases from V and 8 bases from J; bases unmatched to any gene: 13. The germline V gene has CDR1 SGHNT and CDR2 YYREEE (reference sequence). The CDR3 runs 16 residues. CDR3 protein: CASSAGGSGRRDEQFF. The CDR3 DNA follows: TGTGCCAGCAGCGCGGGGGGCAGCGGGAGGAGGGATGAGCAGTTCTTC.

The chain recombines TRBV7-9 with TRBJ1-6, with TRBD1 matching 9 bases. Trimming removed 7 bases from V and 9 bases from J; junction bases left unmatched: 4. Germline-derived CDR1 and CDR2 are SEHNR and FQNEAQ (reference sequence). This CDR3 contains 13 residues. The CDR3: CASTTGGISPLHF. The CDR3 DNA sequence: TGTGCCAGCACCACAGGGGGCATTTCACCCCTCCACTTT.

This clonotype was found many times. The chain employs TRBV5-1 and TRBJ2-7; 10 nucleotides line up with TRBD1. Trimming removed 4 bases from V and 3 bases from J; junction bases left unmatched: 10. Germline CDR1 SGHRS, CDR2 YFSETQ. The CDR3 has 16 residues. The CDR3 is CASSPKRDRGGYEQYF. The CDR3 coding sequence is TGCGCCAGCAGCCCAAAAAGGGACAGGGGTGGCTACGAGCAGTACTTC. Together with reference TRBV5-1 and TRBJ2-7, the CDR3 gives the full variable domain: KAGVTQTPRYLIKTRGQQVTLSCSPISGHRSVSWYQQTPGQGLQFLFEYFSETQRNKGNFPGRFSGRQFSNSRSEMNVSTLELGDSALYLCASSPKRDRGGYEQYFGPGTRLTVT.

This clonotype was seen more than once but under ten times. The CDR3, as DNA: TGCGCCAGCAGCTTGCCCCGGGAGGGCCTTAACATTCAGTACTTC. Its protein product is CASSLPREGLNIQYF. The chain recombines TRBV5-1 with TRBJ2-4, with TRBD2 identical over 8 bases. CDR1 is SGHRS, CDR2 YFSETQ, per germline. This CDR3 has 15 amino acids. The ends lost 1 base at V and 7 bases at J; junction bases unmatched: 7.

In this sample, this clonotype turned up a few times. The chain recombines TRBV7-2 with TRBJ2-7; either TRBD1 or TRBD2 may supply D (5 bases each). The V and J ends lost 3 bases and 5 bases respectively, with 11 bases between them. CDR1 and CDR2 (germline): SGHTA, FQGNSA. CDR3 length: 13 amino acids. The CDR3 coding sequence is TGTGCCAGCAGCTTTGGGACCTCGGACGAGCAGTACTTC. It encodes CASSFGTSDEQYF.

V usage is TRBV4-2 and J usage is TRBJ2-1, with TRBD2 matching 9 bases. Germline V lookup: CDR1 LGHNA, CDR2 YNFKEQ. With 0 bases clipped from V and 4 bases from J, the junction kept 7 bases outside the gene matches. There are 17 residues in the CDR3. CDR3 DNA: TGTGCCAGCAGCCAAGAAAATGGCGGGAGGGGATACAATGAGCAGTTCTTC. Its translation: CASSQENGGRGYNEQFF.

V usage is TRBV15 and J usage is TRBJ2-7; D not certain. Trimming removed 1 base at V and 9 bases at J, with 7 bases between. There are 11 residues in the CDR3. Germline lookup yields CDR1 LNHNV and CDR2 YYDKDF (reference sequence). The CDR3 nucleotides read TGTGCCACCAGCAGAGTAGAAGGGCAGTACTTC. As protein: CATSRVEGQYF.

This sequence joins TRBV5-5 and TRBJ2-3; 11 nucleotides line up with TRBD1. Germline loops: CDR1 SGHKS, CDR2 YYEKEE (reference sequence). Trimming cost V 1 base and J 4 bases; bases outside gene matches: 2. CDR3 length equals 15 residues. The CDR3 spells CASSLLGQGADTQYF. For the CDR3, the DNA is TGTGCCAGCAGCTTGCTGGGACAGGGGGCAGATACGCAGTATTTT. Using reference TRBV5-5 and TRBJ2-3 for the parts outside the CDR3, the full variable domain is DAGVTQSPTHLIKTRGQQVTLRCSPISGHKSVSWYQQVLGQGPQFIFQYYEKEERGRGNFPDRFSARQFPNYSSELNVNALLLGDSALYLCASSLLGQGADTQYFGPGTRLTVL.

This clonotype was detected many times. The J gene is TRBJ2-3, the V gene TRBV5-1; D remains ambiguous. The germline V and J ends were trimmed by 0 bases and 2 bases, with 10 bases remaining between them. The CDR3 length is 15 residues. CDR1 and CDR2 (germline): SGHRS, YFSETQ. This chain's CDR3 is CASSLGAASTDTQYF. CDR3 bases: TGCGCCAGCAGCTTGGGGGCAGCCTCCACAGATACGCAGTATTTT.

This clonotype was seen a few times. The chain joins TRBV7-2 to TRBJ2-5; TRBD2 matches 12 bases. This CDR3 has 16 residues. The V gene end was trimmed by 4 bases and the J gene end by 0 bases; junction bases not matched to a gene: 3. The germline gives CDR1 SGHTA, CDR2 FQGNSA. In nucleotides, the CDR3 is TGTGCCAGCAGCTGGACTAGCGGGATGTACCAAGAGACCCAGTACTTC. Protein sequence: CASSWTSGMYQETQYF.

This clonotype was observed a handful of times. The V call is TRBV11-2, the J call TRBJ2-7, with D perhaps TRBD1 (5 bases). With 10 bases removed from V and 2 bases from J, the gap between germline ends came to 18 bases. Germline CDR1 SGHAT, CDR2 FQNNGV. The CDR3 totals 14 residues. The CDR3 protein is CATGWAGIPYEQYF. The CDR3 DNA reads as TGTGCCACCGGGTGGGCAGGGATTCCCTACGAGCAGTACTTC.